This is a list of T cell receptor beta chains from one sample in a study of technical replicates of blood from a handful of donors. Method: immunoSEQ multiplex PCR; TCRdb's copy keeps in-frame clones and lacks some. The data hold roughly 12,000 clones, with approximately 94% observed a single time. Sequenced: PBMCs. The receptors here all came from a human donor in good health. Each CDR3 is given with its conserved first and last residue.

j_call | cdr3_length | v_call | cdr3_aa
TRBJ2-1 | 15 | TRBV27 | CASRGSLAGYNEQFF
TRBJ1-1 | 13 | TRBV7-2 | CASSRTGDTEAFF
TRBJ2-7 | 16 | TRBV21-1 | CASSKRGTLHSYEQYF
TRBJ2-5 | 12 | TRBV28 | CASSLTAETQYF
TRBJ2-2 | 15 | TRBV5-1 | CASKDNPSGTGELFF
TRBJ2-5 | 15 | TRBV29-1 | CSVAGLAGVLETQYF
TRBJ1-5 | 12 | TRBV10-2 | CASSDPNQPQHF
TRBJ2-7 | 16 | TRBV15 | CATSRKGQGVTYEQYF
TRBJ2-7 | 11 | TRBV10-3 | CATGGRSEQYF
TRBJ1-1 | 13 | TRBV27 | CASNPGGGTEAFF
TRBJ1-1 | 15 | TRBV5-1 | CASSPGGQGDTEAFF
TRBJ2-7 | 12 | TRBV30 | CAWSVWQYEQYF
TRBJ1-5 | 18 | TRBV7-2 | CASSLDLGQGPGNQPQHF
TRBJ1-1 | 13 | TRBV30 | CAWSVQKNTEAFF
TRBJ2-3 | 17 | TRBV19 | CASSFTSGRALGDTQYF
TRBJ1-1 | 14 | TRBV18 | CASSPGVSRTEAFF
TRBJ2-7 | 14 | TRBV6-1 | CASSPGTEPYEQYF
TRBJ1-5 | 15 | TRBV4-1 | CASSQEGGNNQPQHF
TRBJ1-3 | 15 | TRBV6-1 | CASSEVGRTGNTIYF
TRBJ2-5 | 14 | TRBV4-1 | CASSHPRQEETQYF
TRBJ1-2 | 18 | TRBV5-1 | CASSLLSLGQGANYGYTF
TRBJ2-3 | 16 | TRBV6-1 | CASSEAWTSGRDTQYF
TRBJ1-1 | 13 | TRBV19 | CASSVQRGSEAFF
TRBJ2-7 | 14 | TRBV11-2 | CASSLLQGPYEQYF
TRBJ2-7 | 16 | TRBV19 | CASSTIPGQGAPGQYF
TRBJ1-3 | 15 | TRBV7-2 | CASSTLASSGNTIYF
TRBJ1-1 | 15 | TRBV10-2 | CASSGPFRREPEAFF
TRBJ2-5 | 13 | TRBV29-1 | CSVRRLLGETQYF
TRBJ2-4 | 12 | TRBV29-1 | CSVIIQINIQYF
TRBJ2-3 | 16 | TRBV4-2 | CASSQGTSVDTDTQYF
TRBJ2-1 | 13 | TRBV6-1 | CASRPRTPDEQFF
TRBJ2-5 | 15 | TRBV19 | CASSRGTGPRETQYF
TRBJ2-7 | 12 | TRBV6-1 | CASQTVTYEQYF
TRBJ2-3 | 13 | TRBV11-3 | CASSFASTDTQYF
TRBJ1-5 | 16 | TRBV7-2 | CASSLGTAYSNQPQHF
TRBJ2-3 | 15 | TRBV4-2 | CASSQDRQGTDTQYF
TRBJ2-3 | 16 | TRBV7-2 | CASSFVGREEADTQYF
TRBJ2-1 | 14 | TRBV4-2 | CASSQASGSNEQFF
TRBJ2-4 | 15 | TRBV5-8 | CASSLVLAGFDIQYF
TRBJ2-7 | 13 | TRBV21-1 | CASSKKTGGEQYF
TRBJ2-1 | 16 | TRBV7-6 | CASSFAVPSSYNEQFF
TRBJ1-2 | 13 | TRBV7-2 | CASSQTGNYGYTF
TRBJ2-3 | 15 | TRBV6-5 | CASSYSGGRGDTQYF
TRBJ2-7 | 14 | TRBV5-6 | CASRRTFGSYEQYF
TRBJ2-7 | 14 | TRBV15 | CATSSPGLSYEQYF
TRBJ1-2 | 13 | TRBV7-9 | CASNFQVEDGYTF
TRBJ2-1 | 17 | TRBV10-2 | CASMDEIAGGIYNEQFF
TRBJ1-5 | 16 | TRBV4-1 | CASSHETGGGNQPQHF
TRBJ2-7 | 15 | TRBV5-1 | CASSFNMGQQYEQYF
TRBJ1-3 | 13 | TRBV19 | CASSRDSGNTIYF
TRBJ1-4 | 15 | TRBV6-5 | CASSQGWQTNEKLFF
TRBJ2-7 | 16 | TRBV7-9 | CASSHRLAGAGYEQYF
TRBJ2-1 | 12 | TRBV25-1 | CASSGSYNEQFF